This T cell receptor beta chain stems from a study of OX40 agonist ivuxolimab in advanced cancers. About the research overall: Patients in the trial were receiving intravenous ivuxolimab every 2 weeks, at doses of 0.01 to 10 mg/kg. Hepatocellular carcinoma, melanoma, renal cell or head and neck cancer occurred in dose-escalation patients. General study points: No antigen was identified for the clonally expanded peripheral T cells.

Details on this clone: Its antigen is not known.

Sequencing used immunoSEQ multiplex PCR; TCRdb keeps in-frame clones, though not all of them. The table shows over 10,000 clones, with about 83% occurring only once. CDR1 is SGDLS, CDR2 YYNGEE, per germline. Trimming stripped 0 bases from V and 0 bases from J, with 13 bases between. The CDR3 covers 17 residues. This sequence was found in an adult with an advanced solid tumor such as melanoma, head and neck, liver or kidney cancer. This rearrangement joins TRBV9 to TRBJ2-1; D possibly matches TRBD1 or TRBD2 (5 bases each). Sequenced here: CD4+ or CD8+ T cells sorted from blood, sampled in a trial of the OX40 agonist ivuxolimab. The CDR3, as DNA: TGTGCCAGCAGCGTAGATGGGACGGGCCTCTCCTACAATGAGCAGTTCTTC. This gives the protein CASSVDGTGLSYNEQFF.